These 29 T cell receptor beta chains originate from one sample sequenced in a study of T cells in localized non-small cell lung cancer (dated by TCRdb to 2018 to 2021). Library preparation used the immunoSEQ multiplex PCR assay. TCRdb holds this immuneACCESS table with in-frame rearrangements only. Some clones are missing; in checked studies, unresolved V genes explain under half, and the rest has no known cause. For this sample there are some 2,200 clones; more than 25% appear just once. 9.5% to 13% of the sample belongs to the ten largest clones. The specimen comprised lung tumor tissue, sampled before any cancer treatment. The source is a man between 35 and 75 years old with stage III squamous cell lung carcinoma.

This clone turned up a few times. The chain uses TRBV18 and TRBJ2-7, with TRBD2 as a possible D gene (6 bases). This CDR3 comprises 14 residues. From germline, CDR1 is KGHSH and CDR2 LQKENI. V shed 6 bases and J shed 5 bases, with 17 bases lying between them. The CDR3 is CASSPGEESHEQYF. The CDR3 coding sequence is TGTGCCAGCTCCCCGGGAGAGGAATCTCACGAGCAGTACTTC.

This chain links TRBV7-2 with TRBJ1-1; D not certain. The CDR3 is made up of 13 amino acids. V lost 9 bases, J lost 0 bases, and 11 bases lay in between. CDR1 is SGHTA and CDR2 is FQGNSA in the germline V gene. The CDR3 coding sequence is TGTGCCAGTAGGATGACCATGAACACTGAAGCTTTCTTT. Translated, it gives CASRMTMNTEAFF.

The genes are TRBV6-1 and TRBJ1-2; no definite D call. The length of the CDR3 is 12 residues. Between the trimmed V and J ends, which lost 1 base and 4 bases, there was a span of 4 bases. Germline V gives CDR1 MNHNS, CDR2 SASEGT. CDR3 sequence (DNA): TGTGCCAGCAGTGAAGGCAGCTATGGCTACACCTTC. Its translation: CASSEGSYGYTF.

The sample holds a few counts of this clone. V and J are TRBV7-8 and TRBJ2-7, with a tentative D call TRBD1 (6 bases). V lost 5 bases, J lost 6 bases, and 14 bases lay in between. Germline V lookup: CDR1 SGHVS, CDR2 FQNEAQ. The CDR3 length is 13 residues. CDR3 in amino acids: CASSVQGRREQYV. In DNA form, the CDR3 reads TGTGCCAGCAGCGTACAGGGACGGCGCGAGCAGTACGTC.

This clone is deemed medium-sized. The chain uses TRBV11-3 and TRBJ1-4, with D possibly matching TRBD1 (6 bases). Per the germline V gene, CDR1 is SGHNT and CDR2 is YENEEA. The CDR3 is 14 amino acids. The V end was cut by 5 bases, the J end by 8 bases, with 15 bases between. The CDR3 loop is CASSPTPGAEKLFF. CDR3 sequence (DNA): TGTGCCAGCAGCCCCACTCCAGGGGCAGAAAAACTGTTTTTT.

The sample holds a few counts of this clone. The chain combines TRBV7-1 with TRBJ2-7, with 7 bases fitting TRBD1. TRBV7-1 counts as an open reading frame of uncertain function. The trim removed 4 bases at V and 4 bases at J, leaving 4 bases unmatched. The CDR3 has 13 amino acids. CDR3 protein: CASSLYRGYEQYF. The CDR3 DNA sequence: TGTGCCAGCAGCTTATACAGGGGTTACGAGCAGTACTTC.

V is TRBV28 and J is TRBJ2-7; TRBD2 matches at 9 bases. The J segment lost 4 bases and the V segment lost 8 bases, leaving 6 bases of the junction unmatched. Looked up from germline, CDR1 is MDHEN and CDR2 is SYDVKM. The CDR3 sequence is 13 residues long. This chain's CDR3 is CASVREGRYEQYF. The CDR3 DNA reads as TGTGCCAGCGTGCGGGAGGGCAGGTACGAGCAGTACTTC.

This clone was recorded a few times. The rearrangement links TRBV11-3 to TRBJ2-3; D is perhaps TRBD1 (5 bases). Between the trimmed V and J ends, which lost 2 bases and 2 bases, there was a span of 11 bases. The CDR3 length is 15 residues. Germline V lookup: CDR1 SGHNT, CDR2 YENEEA. CDR3 DNA sequence: TGTGCCAGCAGCTTACTCGACAGCTTCACAGATACGCAGTATTTT. It is translated as CASSLLDSFTDTQYF.

The chain recombines TRBV18 with TRBJ1-1; D is unclear. Trimming cost V 3 bases and J 3 bases, with 8 bases left between them. This CDR3 has 13 amino acids. Germline V lookup: CDR1 KGHSH, CDR2 LQKENI. The CDR3 coding sequence is TGTGCCAGCTCACCCGGCTGGGACACTGAAGCTTTCTTT. Translated: CASSPGWDTEAFF.

V usage is TRBV29-1 and J usage is TRBJ2-7, with 10 nucleotides matching TRBD1. Germline loops: CDR1 SQVTM, CDR2 ANQGSEA. V was clipped by 6 bases and J by 6 bases; unmatched bases: 17. The CDR3 consists of 16 residues. CDR3 DNA sequence: TGCAGCGTCGAGGGACAGGGGCTAGCGGGTTCTCGCGAGCAGTACTTC. Translation: CSVEGQGLAGSREQYF.

In this sample, this clone turned up a few times. The chain combines TRBV28 with TRBJ1-1, with 7 positions matching TRBD1. Trimming at V came to 11 bases and at J to 3 bases, leaving 12 bases not matched to a gene. Looked up from germline, CDR1 is MDHEN and CDR2 is SYDVKM. CDR3 size: 14 residues. The CDR3 protein is CAATLTGWDTEAFF. CDR3 in DNA: TGTGCCGCCACTCTGACAGGGTGGGACACTGAAGCTTTCTTT.

This clone was seen a few times. CDR3 in DNA: TGCGCCAGCAGCCAAGCTAGCGGGAGGCTGAACACCGGGGAGCTGTTTTTT. Translation gives CASSQASGRLNTGELFF. The rearrangement joins TRBV4-3 to TRBJ2-2; 11 bases line up with TRBD2. The germline V gene encodes CDR1 LGHNA and CDR2 YSLEER. The CDR3 extends over 17 amino acids. V shed 1 base, J shed 1 base, and the junction held 2 bases outside the gene matches.

The chain recombines TRBV6-8 with TRBJ2-5; TRBD1 is a possible D gene (5 bases). Trimming pared 4 bases from V and 4 bases from J, leaving 13 bases between. The length of the CDR3 is 14 residues. CDR1 MNHGY and CDR2 SAAAGT come from the germline V gene. The CDR3 DNA sequence: TGTGCCAGCAGTTCAGGGTCTAAGGGAGAGACCCAGTACTTC. Translation gives CASSSGSKGETQYF.

The CDR3 loop is CASSLWGADTEAFF. In DNA, the CDR3 is TGTGCCAGCAGCTTGTGGGGGGCTGACACTGAAGCTTTCTTT. The chain has TRBV11-3 and TRBJ1-1; TRBD1 might be the D (6 bases). The CDR3 extends over 14 amino acids. Between the trimmed V and J ends, which lost 3 bases and 3 bases, there was a span of 11 bases. Per the germline V gene, CDR1 is SGHNT and CDR2 is YENEEA. The complete variable domain, with remaining parts taken from reference TRBV11-3 and TRBJ1-1, reads EAGVVQSPRYKIIEKKQPVAFWCNPISGHNTLYWYLQNLGQGPELLIRYENEEAVDDSQLPKDRFSAERLKGVDSTLKIQPAELGDSAVYLCASSLWGADTEAFFGQGTRLTVV.

This clone was detected only a few times. V is TRBV14 and J is TRBJ2-2; D is possibly TRBD2 (5 bases). V lost 3 bases and J lost 6, with 14 bases in between. CDR1 and CDR2 from the germline V gene are SGHDN and FVKESK. The CDR3 runs 15 residues. CDR3 in amino acids: CASSQHGGVSGELFF. CDR3 nucleotides: TGTGCCAGCAGCCAGCATGGAGGCGTCTCCGGGGAGCTGTTTTTT.

There are a few counts of this clone. This chain joins TRBV11-3 and TRBJ1-1, with 8 positions matching TRBD1. This CDR3 is 16 amino acids long. The junction had 12 bases not matched to a gene; V was cut back by 4 bases and J by 5 bases. Germline V gene sequence: CDR1 SGHNT, CDR2 YENEEA. The CDR3 DNA follows: TGTGCCAGCAGCTCAAAAGGACAGGGATGGAGGACTGAAGCTTTCTTT. It is translated as CASSSKGQGWRTEAFF.

This clone has just one count. The V gene is TRBV18, the J gene TRBJ1-4; 7 bases match TRBD1. The CDR3 runs 15 residues. J gave up 3 bases and V 6 bases, and 7 bases lay outside the gene matches. The germline V gene has CDR1 KGHSH and CDR2 LQKENI. CDR3 region: CASSPRGQANEKLFF. CDR3 coding DNA: TGTGCCAGCTCTCCGAGGGGGCAGGCTAATGAAAAACTGTTTTTT.

This clone was recorded a few times. This chain connects TRBV11-3 to TRBJ1-4; possibly TRBD1 for D (6 bases). Germline loops: CDR1 SGHNT, CDR2 YENEEA. This CDR3 contains 16 residues. The ends were cut back, 7 bases at V and 2 bases at J, with 17 bases in the middle. The chain's CDR3 is CASNDQGRGTNEKLFF. CDR3 DNA sequence: TGTGCCAGCAACGACCAGGGGAGAGGGACTAATGAAAAACTGTTTTTT.

In its sample, this clone was seen a few times. This sequence joins TRBV6-7 and TRBJ1-1, with unresolved D. TRBV6-7 is given ORF status, its function remaining uncertain. Trimming left V 7 bases short and J 1 base short, with 4 bases between. The CDR3 has 11 residues. The CDR3 protein is CASIKNTEAFF. The CDR3 DNA sequence: TGTGCCAGCATAAAGAACACTGAAGCTTTCTTT.

This clone was picked up a small number of times. The chain is built from TRBV11-3 and TRBJ1-3; D remains unclear. Germline loops: CDR1 SGHNT, CDR2 YENEEA. This CDR3 has 14 amino acids. The germline V and J ends were trimmed by 5 bases and 0 bases, with 8 bases remaining between them. The CDR3, as DNA: TGTGCCAGCAGCCCCCAGGACTCTGGAAACACCATATATTTT. Translating it yields CASSPQDSGNTIYF.

This clone occurred a few times. The chain is built from TRBV14 and TRBJ1-1; 9 bases are a match to TRBD1. CDR1 is SGHDN and CDR2 is FVKESK in the germline V gene. The CDR3 length is 15 residues. Trimming at V came to 4 bases and at J to 4 bases, leaving 7 bases not matched to a gene. The DNA of the CDR3 is TGTGCCAGCAGCCCACTCCGGGACAGGGTCACTGAAGCTTTCTTT. Its protein product is CASSPLRDRVTEAFF.

This clone was seen once. The chain combines TRBV5-1 with TRBJ1-6; D is perhaps TRBD1 (6 bases). CDR3 length: 14 residues. The V and J ends lost 0 bases and 10 bases respectively, with 11 bases between them. The V gene's germline CDR1 is SGHRS and CDR2 YFSETQ. The CDR3 is CASSLGQERSPLHF. CDR3 bases: TGCGCCAGCAGCTTGGGACAGGAGAGATCACCCCTCCACTTT.

This clone has just a few counts. V and J are TRBV11-3 and TRBJ1-4, with TRBD1 matching 10 bases. Germline-derived CDR1 and CDR2 are SGHNT and YENEEA. The V gene end was trimmed by 3 bases and the J gene end by 3 bases; junction bases not matched to a gene: 7. The CDR3 runs 17 residues. The CDR3 coding sequence is TGTGCCAGCAGCTTGGGGACAGGGGCCACAGCTAATGAAAAACTGTTTTTT. This sequence encodes CASSLGTGATANEKLFF.

The chain joins TRBV10-2 to TRBJ2-1, with unresolved D. Trimming cost V 8 bases and J 12 bases, with 17 bases left between them. The germline CDR1 and CDR2 sequences are WSHSY and SAAADI. The CDR3 is 12 amino acids. In DNA, the CDR3 is TGCGCCAGCGGATTTCAGAGAGGTTTGCAGTTCTTC. As protein: CASGFQRGLQFF.

This clone is termed medium-sized. The CDR3 end falls 1 residue outside the read, so it is completed with the germline J gene. The chain combines TRBV6-1 with TRBJ1-4, with D unclear. Germline CDR1 reads MNHNS; CDR2 reads SASEGT. The CDR3 runs 13 residues. V was trimmed by 0 bases and J by 8 bases, leaving 7 bases between them. The CDR3 bases that were read are TGTGCCAGCAGTGAAGCGCGACCGGAAAAACTGTTT. Amino acids: CASSEARPEKLF. The whole CDR3 sequence reads CASSEARPEKLFF.

This clone was counted a few times. The rearrangement joins TRBV6-8 to TRBJ2-2; D gene ambiguous. Trimming left V 0 bases short and J 0 bases short, with 5 bases between. The germline gives CDR1 MNHGY, CDR2 SAAAGT. The CDR3 totals 15 residues. DNA for the CDR3: TGTGCCAGCAGTTACTCGGTGACGAACACCGGGGAGCTGTTTTTT. It codes for CASSYSVTNTGELFF.

This clone occurred a few times. The chain couples TRBV2 to TRBJ1-5; D is perhaps TRBD1 (5 bases). The CDR3 has 14 residues. Germline V gene lookup returns CDR1 SNHLY and CDR2 FYNNEI. V lost 6 bases, J lost 7 bases, and 16 bases lay in between. The CDR3 DNA is TGTGCCAGCAGCAGGGAGCAGGGAGGACAGCCCCAGCATTTT. It codes for CASSREQGGQPQHF. The entire variable domain, with the rest obtained from reference TRBV2 and TRBJ1-5, is as follows: EPEVTQTPSHQVTQMGQEVILRCVPISNHLYFYWYRQILGQKVEFLVSFYNNEISEKSEIFDDQFSVERPDGSNFTLKIRSTKLEDSAMYFCASSREQGGQPQHFGDGTRLSIL.

This clone was counted a few times. V gene TRBV11-3 combines with J gene TRBJ2-7; 7 nucleotides align to TRBD1. V was clipped by 5 bases and J by 0 bases; unmatched bases: 7. The CDR3 covers 15 residues. From germline, CDR1 is SGHNT and CDR2 YENEEA. The CDR3 sequence: CASSTWTGISYEQYV. In nucleotides, the CDR3 is TGTGCCAGCAGCACGTGGACAGGCATCTCCTACGAGCAGTACGTC.

The chain carries TRBV29-1 and TRBJ2-3; perhaps TRBD1 as D (6 bases). The CDR3 is 15 amino acids. CDR1 is SQVTM, CDR2 ANQGSEA, per germline. V shed 3 bases and J shed 5 bases, with 18 bases lying between them. The CDR3 spells CSVDSGEGVRDTQYF. DNA of the CDR3: TGCAGCGTTGATTCAGGGGAAGGAGTCAGAGATACGCAGTATTTT.